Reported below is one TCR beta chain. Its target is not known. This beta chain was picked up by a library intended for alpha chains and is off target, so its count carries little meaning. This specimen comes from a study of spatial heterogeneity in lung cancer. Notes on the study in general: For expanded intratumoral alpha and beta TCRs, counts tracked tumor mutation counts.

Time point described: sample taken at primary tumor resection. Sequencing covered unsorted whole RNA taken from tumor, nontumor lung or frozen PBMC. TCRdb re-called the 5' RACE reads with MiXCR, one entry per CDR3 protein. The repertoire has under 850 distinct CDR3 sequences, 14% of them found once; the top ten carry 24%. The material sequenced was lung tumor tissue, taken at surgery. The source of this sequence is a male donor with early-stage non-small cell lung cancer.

The CDR3 protein is CASSLQGAPQETQYF. In nucleotides, the CDR3 is TGTGCCAGCAGTTTACAAGGGGCGCCTCAAGAGACCCAGTACTTC. The rearrangement uses TRBV6-2 or TRBV6-3 and TRBJ2-5, with D maybe TRBD1 (5 bases). Per the germline V gene, CDR1 is MNHEY and CDR2 is SVGEGT. The CDR3 has 15 amino acids. The ends were cut back, 4 bases at V and 2 bases at J, with 14 bases in the middle.